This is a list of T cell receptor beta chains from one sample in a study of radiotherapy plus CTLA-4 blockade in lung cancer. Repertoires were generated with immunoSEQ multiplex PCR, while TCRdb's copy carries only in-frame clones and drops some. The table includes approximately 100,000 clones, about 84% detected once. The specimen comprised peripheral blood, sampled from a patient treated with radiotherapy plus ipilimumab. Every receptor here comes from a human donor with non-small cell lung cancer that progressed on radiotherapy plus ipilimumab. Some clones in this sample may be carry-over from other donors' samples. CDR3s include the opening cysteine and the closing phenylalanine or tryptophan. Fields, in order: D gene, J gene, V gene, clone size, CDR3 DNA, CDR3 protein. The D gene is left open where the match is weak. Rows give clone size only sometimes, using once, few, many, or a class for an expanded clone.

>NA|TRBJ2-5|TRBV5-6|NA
TGTGCCAGCAGCCTCCCGGGCCAAGAGACCCAGTACTTC
CASSLPGQETQYF
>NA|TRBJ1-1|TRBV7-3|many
TGTGCCAGCAGCCGAGGAGGGGGCACTGAAGCTTTCTTT
CASSRGGGTEAFF
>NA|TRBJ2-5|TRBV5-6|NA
TGTGCCAGCAGCCCCCTCGGGACCCCTTCGAGGGAGACCCAGTACTTC
CASSPLGTPSRETQYF
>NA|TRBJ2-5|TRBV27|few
TGTGCCAGCAGTCTCCGGGACCTTCCCCTACCGACCCAGTACTTC
CASSLRDLPLPTQYF
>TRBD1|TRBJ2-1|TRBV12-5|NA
TGTGCTAGTGGTTTGGGGACAGGGAGGAATGAGCAGTTCTTC
CASGLGTGRNEQFF
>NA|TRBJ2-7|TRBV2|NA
TGTGCCAGCAGGGACCGTCACGAGCAGTACTTC
CASRDRHEQYF
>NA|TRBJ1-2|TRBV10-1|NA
TGCGCCAGCAGCCTACTCTTACCTGGAGGCTACACCTTC
CASSLLLPGGYTF
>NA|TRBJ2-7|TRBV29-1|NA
TGCAGCGTTGAGAGAGCCCCTGGGTCCTACGAGCAGTACTTC
CSVERAPGSYEQYF
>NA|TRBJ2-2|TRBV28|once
TGTGCCAGCAGCCCACAGGGTACCGGGGAGCTGTTTTTT
CASSPQGTGELFF
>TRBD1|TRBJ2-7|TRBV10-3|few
TGTGCCATCAAGGCGGGACAGGGGGGTTCCTACGAGCAGTACTTC
CAIKAGQGGSYEQYF
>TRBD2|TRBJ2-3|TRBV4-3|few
TGCGCCAGCAGCTCACAACCCAGGACTAGCGGGGGGGCAAGAGATACGCAGTATTTT
CASSSQPRTSGGARDTQYF
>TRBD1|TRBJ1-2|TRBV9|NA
TGTGCCAGCAGCGAGGGGGCTCTAGACTATGGCTACACCTTC
CASSEGALDYGYTF
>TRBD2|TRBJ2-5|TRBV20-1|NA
TGCAGTGCTGGGCGGGGGAAGACCCAGTACTTC
CSAGRGKTQYF
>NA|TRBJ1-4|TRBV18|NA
TGTGCCAGCTCACCTCTAACCGGACCGACGGGAGAAAAACTGTTTTTT
CASSPLTGPTGEKLFF
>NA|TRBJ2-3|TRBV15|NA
TGTGCCACCAGTCCGGGGACTGCTCTGGATACGCAGTATTTT
CATSPGTALDTQYF
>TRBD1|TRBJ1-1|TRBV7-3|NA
TGTGCCAGCAGCTCCGGGACAGTCACTGAAGCTTTCTTT
CASSSGTVTEAFF
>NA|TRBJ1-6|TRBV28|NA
TGTGCCAGCGGGGGGCTTAGTAATTCACCCCTCCACTTT
CASGGLSNSPLHF
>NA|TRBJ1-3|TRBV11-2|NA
TGTGCCAGCAGCTTGTCCAGCTTCTCTGGAAACACCATATATTTT
CASSLSSFSGNTIYF
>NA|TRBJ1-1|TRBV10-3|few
TGTGCCATCAGTGATACATATCAGACGAACACTGAAGCTTTCTTT
CAISDTYQTNTEAFF
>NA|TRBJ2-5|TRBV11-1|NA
TGTGCCAGCAGCTTAATTGGGCTGCGGAAGTACTTC
CASSLIGLRKYF
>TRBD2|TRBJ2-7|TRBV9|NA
TGTGCCAGCGGGGCCAGCGGGGGGGCCAGGGACGAGCAGTACTTC
CASGASGGARDEQYF
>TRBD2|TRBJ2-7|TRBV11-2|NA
TGTGCCAGCAGCACGGGGGGGTCAGGGTGGTACGAGCAGTACTTC
CASSTGGSGWYEQYF
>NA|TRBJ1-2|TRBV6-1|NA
TGTGCCAGCAGGGGGAGCATTAACTATGGCTACACCTTC
CASRGSINYGYTF
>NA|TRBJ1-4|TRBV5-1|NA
TGCGCCAGCAGCTTGTCAGGGGCTAATGAAAAACTGTTTTTT
CASSLSGANEKLFF
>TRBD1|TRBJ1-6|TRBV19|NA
TGTGCCAGTAGTATAGCCCGACAGGGGGCTTCACCCCTCCACTTT
CASSIARQGASPLHF
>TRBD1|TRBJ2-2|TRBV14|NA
TGTGCCAGCAGCCCCCGACAGGGGGAGGTTACCGGGGAGCTGTTTTTT
CASSPRQGEVTGELFF
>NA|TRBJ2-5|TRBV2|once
TGTGCCAGCCAATGGGCCCCTGGCCAGGCTAAAGAGACCCAGTACTTC
CASQWAPGQAKETQYF
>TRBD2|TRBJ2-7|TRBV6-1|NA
TGTGCCAGCACTTCCGGGGGGGCGTTGTCGCAGCAGTACTTC
CASTSGGALSQQYF
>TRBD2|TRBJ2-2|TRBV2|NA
TGTGCCAGCGATACTCGGGGTAGCGGGGAACTGATTGAAGGAAACACCGGGGAGCTGTTTTTT
CASDTRGSGELIEGNTGELFF
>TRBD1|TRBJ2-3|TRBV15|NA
TGTGCCACCAGCAAAAGACAGGGGGGAACAGATACGCAGTATTTT
CATSKRQGGTDTQYF
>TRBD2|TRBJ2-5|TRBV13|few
TGTGCCAGCAAACGGGGAGGGACGTTCCAAGAGACCCAGTACTTC
CASKRGGTFQETQYF
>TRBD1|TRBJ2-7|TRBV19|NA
TGTGCCAGTAGTCCCGGGACAGGCCGCTCCTACGAGCAGTACTTC
CASSPGTGRSYEQYF
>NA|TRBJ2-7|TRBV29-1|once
TGCAGCGTAGGCCCCCGGACAGCCTACGAGCAGTACTTC
CSVGPRTAYEQYF
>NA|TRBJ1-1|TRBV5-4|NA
TGTGCCAGCAGCTGGGGTGAGGGGATTGAAGCTTTCTTT
CASSWGEGIEAFF